The clone carrying this T cell receptor beta chain has just one count. Its antigen is currently unknown. Only in-frame clones appear in the TCRdb table, and some are missing; sequencing was by immunoSEQ multiplex PCR. The top ten clones hold approximately 1.5% of a sample with about 87,000 clones, 80% to 90% of them seen once. This sample is drawn from a study of siplizumab effects on memory and regulatory T cells. Study-wide results and caveats: Alloreactive sequences tracing back to unstimulated CD4+ memory cells were significantly reduced by siplizumab.

V was pared by 2 bases and J by 9 bases, with 7 bases of the junction left unmatched. The CDR3 runs to 15 residues. The germline gives CDR1 GTSNPN, CDR2 SVGIG (reference sequence). The gene calls are TRBV30 and TRBJ1-6, with TRBD1 matching over 10 bases. Sequenced material: Tregs sorted from blood. The receptor's source is a human donor in good health. CDR3 sequence reads: CAWSSTGTGVSPLHF. CDR3 coding DNA: TGTGCCTGGAGTTCAACCGGGACAGGGGTTTCACCCCTCCACTTT.